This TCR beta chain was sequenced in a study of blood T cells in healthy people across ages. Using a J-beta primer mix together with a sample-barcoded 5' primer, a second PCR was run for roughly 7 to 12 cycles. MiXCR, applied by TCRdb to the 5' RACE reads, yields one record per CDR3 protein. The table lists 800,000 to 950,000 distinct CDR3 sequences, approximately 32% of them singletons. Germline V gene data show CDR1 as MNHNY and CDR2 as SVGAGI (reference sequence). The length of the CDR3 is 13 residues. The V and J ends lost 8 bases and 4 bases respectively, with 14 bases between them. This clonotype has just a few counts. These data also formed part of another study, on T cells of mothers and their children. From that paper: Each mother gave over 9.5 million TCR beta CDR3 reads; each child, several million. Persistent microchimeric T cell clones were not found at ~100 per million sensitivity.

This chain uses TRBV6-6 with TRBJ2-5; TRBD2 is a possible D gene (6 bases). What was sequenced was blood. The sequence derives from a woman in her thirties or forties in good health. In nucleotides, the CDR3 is TGTGCCAGCCTTTCGGGACTGCCAGAGACCCAGTACTTC. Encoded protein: CASLSGLPETQYF.